This T cell receptor beta chain comes out of a study of blood T cell repertoires in COVID-19. Germline assignment: CDR1 SGHAT and CDR2 FQNNGV. V gave up 3 bases and J gave up 3 bases; unmatched junction bases: 6. The CDR3 contains 15 residues. Authors' analysis steps: From reference gene primer amplification, estimates of nucleated cell counts were derived. Sequenced by immunoSEQ multiplex PCR; TCRdb stores in-frame clones only, minus some. The V and J calls and clone size were taken over from that table, and D and trimming were inferred from the DNA. The sample lists under 250,000 clones, about four fifths seen once, with roughly 3.5% in the top ten. Participant-reported clinical history was the basis for cohort assignment. Recovery among Cohort 3 donors was established by two negative PCRs, clearance, or symptom resolution.

The chain has TRBV11-2 and TRBJ2-7; 9 bases are shared with TRBD2. The receptor was derived from a woman in her fifties or sixties who had recovered from COVID-19. Sequencing was carried out using PBMCs or T cells enriched from blood (not recorded which). The CDR3 sequence: CASSLERGDLYEQYF. The CDR3 region has the DNA TGTGCCAGCAGCTTGGAGCGGGGGGACCTCTACGAGCAGTACTTC.